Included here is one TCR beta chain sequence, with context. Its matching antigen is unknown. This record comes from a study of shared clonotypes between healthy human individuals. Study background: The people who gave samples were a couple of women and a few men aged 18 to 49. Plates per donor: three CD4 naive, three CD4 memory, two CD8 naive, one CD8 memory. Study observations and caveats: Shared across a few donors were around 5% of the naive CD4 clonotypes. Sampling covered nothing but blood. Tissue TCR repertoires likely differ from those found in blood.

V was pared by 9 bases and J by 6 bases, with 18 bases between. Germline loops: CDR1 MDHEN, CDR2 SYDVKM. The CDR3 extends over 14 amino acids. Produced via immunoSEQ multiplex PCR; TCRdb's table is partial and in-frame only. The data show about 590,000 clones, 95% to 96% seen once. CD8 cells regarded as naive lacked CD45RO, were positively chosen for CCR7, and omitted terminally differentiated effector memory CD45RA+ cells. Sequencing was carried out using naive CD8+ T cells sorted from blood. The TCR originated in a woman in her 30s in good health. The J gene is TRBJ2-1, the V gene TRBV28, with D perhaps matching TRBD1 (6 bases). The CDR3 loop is CASNGRLGGNEQFF. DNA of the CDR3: TGTGCCAGTAACGGGCGGCTAGGGGGCAATGAGCAGTTCTTC.